This TCR beta chain appears in the sequencing data of a study of cytomegalovirus exposure and HLA in healthy donors. CDR3 length equals 14 residues. Germline loops: CDR1 SEHNR, CDR2 FQNEAQ (reference sequence). With 1 base removed from V and 2 bases from J, the gap between germline ends came to 8 bases. On this clone itself: Antigen: not known. Other DNA variants within this sample encode the same CDR3.

The primer mix had 60 Vbeta and 13 Jbeta primers. Generated by immunoSEQ multiplex PCR, the TCRdb table keeps only in-frame clones and is missing some. The sample consists of approximately 150,000 clones, roughly four fifths of them appearing once. General study points: After further analysis at a later stage, 15,000 to 20,000 TCR beta sequences were associated with HLA alleles at 0.05 false discovery rate.

V gene TRBV7-9 combines with J gene TRBJ2-5, with D possibly TRBD1 on 6 matching bases. Sequencing used PBMCs. The sequence was obtained from a man aged 25 to 40 in good health and CMV-seropositive. The CDR3 protein is CASSLVGGQETQYF. CDR3 nucleotide sequence: TGTGCCAGCAGCTTAGTAGGGGGTCAAGAGACCCAGTACTTC.